This TCR beta chain is drawn from a study of blood T cell repertoires in COVID-19. The protocol was immunoSEQ multiplex PCR, while the TCRdb copy is restricted to in-frame clones and leaves out a portion. The data contain a few hundred thousand clones, around 90% of them singletons. The CDR3 length is 18 residues. Trimming removed 4 bases from V and 0 bases from J; junction bases left unmatched: 10. The germline V gene encodes CDR1 KGHDR and CDR2 SFDVKD. The genes are TRBV24-1 and TRBJ2-2; 7 bases fit TRBD1. Sequenced input: peripheral blood. The sequence was obtained from a woman in her 40s who had recovered from COVID-19. CDR3 nucleotides: TGTGCCACCAGTGAAACCCGGACAGGATGGGCGAACACCGGGGAGCTGTTTTTT. This codes for CATSETRTGWANTGELFF.